Below, 13 T cell receptor beta chains from the same sample are listed, as sequenced in a study of shared T cell receptors in the human thymus. Repertoires were generated with immunoSEQ multiplex PCR, while TCRdb's copy carries only in-frame clones and drops some. The sample carries approximately 400,000 clones, about 95% recorded once. Sequenced input: thymocytes. The receptor source for this set is a human donor.

V gene TRBV18 combines with J gene TRBJ2-1, with D perhaps matching TRBD1 (6 bases). Per the germline V gene, CDR1 is KGHSH and CDR2 is LQKENI. The length of the CDR3 is 16 residues. V dropped 3 bases and J dropped 3 bases, with 15 bases sitting between them. In DNA form, the CDR3 reads TGTGCCAGCTCACCCGTTGGGGGCTCCTGCTACAATGAGCAGTTCTTC. This sequence encodes CASSPVGGSCYNEQFF.

The chain uses TRBV6-5 and TRBJ2-7; D might be TRBD1 or TRBD2, each matching 6 bases. V lost 6 bases and J lost 2, with 11 bases in between. Germline-derived CDR1 and CDR2 are MNHEY and SVGAGI. The CDR3 is 13 residues long. The CDR3 protein is CASRRGVPYEQYF. In DNA form, the CDR3 reads TGTGCCAGCAGGAGGGGGGTTCCCTACGAGCAGTACTTC.

The rearrangement links TRBV9 to TRBJ1-1, with 9 bases identical to TRBD1. J was trimmed by 3 bases and V by 6 bases; bases with no gene match: 15. Germline V CDR1 and CDR2: SGDLS, YYNGEE. There are 17 residues in the CDR3. The CDR3 is CASTGPGTGRLDTEAFF. Here the CDR3 DNA reads TGTGCCAGCACCGGTCCCGGGACAGGGCGGTTGGACACTGAAGCTTTCTTT.

As to this clone: This sample includes further DNA sequences coding for the same CDR3. This sequence joins TRBV7-9 and TRBJ1-5; no clear D gene. The CDR3 consists of 12 residues. V lost 3 bases to trimming and J lost 3 bases, with 3 bases between them. Germline V gene lookup returns CDR1 SEHNR and CDR2 FQNEAQ (reference sequence). The chain's CDR3 is CASSLLNQPQHF. DNA of the CDR3: TGTGCCAGCAGCTTGCTCAATCAGCCCCAGCATTTT.

This rearrangement joins TRBV4-1 to TRBJ1-5, with TRBD1 as a possible D gene (5 bases). V lost 5 bases to trimming and J lost 13 bases, with 12 bases between them. The germline V gene has CDR1 MGHRA and CDR2 YSYEKL. This CDR3 contains 11 residues. CDR3 residues: CASSSQGRQHF. CDR3 DNA sequence: TGCGCCAGCAGCTCCCAGGGCCGGCAGCATTTT.

The rearrangement links TRBV6-5 to TRBJ2-1; D may be TRBD1 or TRBD2 (5 bases each). V was pared by 7 bases and J by 2 bases, with 15 bases between. This CDR3 is 15 amino acids long. Germline V gives CDR1 MNHEY, CDR2 SVGAGI. The CDR3: CASIPGQGPYNEQFF. The CDR3 DNA is TGTGCCAGCATCCCGGGGCAGGGACCCTACAATGAGCAGTTCTTC.

The chain combines TRBV15 with TRBJ1-1; 8 bases map to TRBD1. From germline, CDR1 is LNHNV and CDR2 YYDKDF (reference sequence). The CDR3 consists of 14 residues. V trimming: 6 bases; J trimming: 4 bases; junction bases outside the gene matches: 7. The CDR3 sequence: CATRSTGGVTEAFF. The CDR3 DNA follows: TGTGCCACCAGAAGTACAGGGGGGGTCACTGAAGCTTTCTTT.

The chain carries TRBV5-1 and TRBJ1-5; D unresolved. In germline, CDR1 is SGHRS, CDR2 YFSETQ. The CDR3 totals 15 residues. V lost 4 bases to trimming and J lost 4 bases, with 15 bases between them. The CDR3 region is CASSMEVVPNQPQHF. CDR3 DNA: TGCGCCAGCAGCATGGAAGTTGTGCCTAATCAGCCCCAGCATTTT.

The chain joins TRBV5-1 to TRBJ2-7, with D unresolved. There are 13 residues in the CDR3. The V gene's germline CDR1 is SGHRS and CDR2 YFSETQ. Trimming removed 1 base at V and 3 bases at J, with 8 bases between. The CDR3 protein is CASSLTELYEQYF. In DNA form, the CDR3 reads TGCGCCAGCAGCTTGACGGAGCTCTACGAGCAGTACTTC.

The chain has TRBV5-1 and TRBJ2-5; possibly TRBD2 for D (6 bases). Trimming pared 0 bases from V and 4 bases from J, leaving 16 bases between. The CDR3 is made up of 16 amino acids. The germline CDR1 and CDR2 sequences are SGHRS and YFSETQ. This chain's CDR3 is CASSLGAASDLETQYF. DNA for the CDR3: TGCGCCAGCAGCTTGGGAGCGGCTAGCGATCTAGAGACCCAGTACTTC.

The V gene is TRBV10-1, the J gene TRBJ1-1; D ambiguous. Germline lookup yields CDR1 WNHNN and CDR2 SYGVQD (reference sequence). Trimming cost V 7 bases and J 0 bases, with 12 bases left between them. There are 14 residues in the CDR3. CDR3 coding DNA: TGCGCCAGCATGGCGCGGCAAATGAACACTGAAGCTTTCTTT. Translation: CASMARQMNTEAFF.

The rearrangement links TRBV19 to TRBJ2-7; D call uncertain. The CDR3 is made up of 12 amino acids. The V end was cut by 9 bases, the J end by 4 bases, with 13 bases between. In germline, CDR1 is LNHDA, CDR2 SQIVND (reference sequence). The CDR3 bases are TGTGCCAGCGCTGACCGTAGGTACGAGCAGTACTTC. Encoded protein: CASADRRYEQYF.

The CDR3 DNA sequence: TGTGCCAGCAGCTGGGGACTTTCAAAGGCCGGAAACACCATATATTTT. Translated, it gives CASSWGLSKAGNTIYF. The rearrangement links TRBV5-6 to TRBJ1-3; tentative D call: TRBD1 (5 bases). Germline CDR1 reads SGHDT; CDR2 reads YYEEEE. Between the trimmed V and J ends, which lost 3 bases and 4 bases, there was a span of 17 bases. This CDR3 spans 16 amino acids.